One sample yielded the 29 T cell receptor beta chains listed below, sequenced in a study of molecular identifiers for immune sequencing clone quantification. One entry per CDR3 protein, called by TCRdb with MiXCR from the PCR reads. The sample comprises about 330,000 distinct CDR3 sequences, roughly a quarter of which are singletons, and about 0.74% rests with the top ten. Sequencing used naive CD8+ T cells from blood, with Jurkat cell RNA spiked in. Subset meaning: FACS-sorted CD8+CD4-CCR7+CD45RA+ naive T cells. The source is a human donor in good health. Some libraries in this study had Jurkat cell RNA spiked in.

The chain couples TRBV28 to TRBJ2-7, with D unclear. Germline CDR1 is MDHEN and CDR2 is SYDVKM. The CDR3 totals 14 residues. V lost 8 bases to trimming and J lost 3 bases, with 17 bases between them. CDR3 region: CASGSRAAIYEQYF. CDR3 bases: TGTGCCAGCGGATCACGGGCAGCGATCTACGAGCAGTACTTC.

This clonotype was found a few times. V is TRBV7-9 and J is TRBJ1-6; D unclear. This CDR3 is built from 12 residues. Germline values: CDR1 SEHNR, CDR2 FQNEAQ (reference sequence). V gave up 3 bases and J gave up 10 bases, with 7 bases separating them. The CDR3 nucleotides are TGTGCCAGCAGCTTTGAGGGCTCACCCCTCCACTTT. Translating it yields CASSFEGSPLHF.

This clonotype was counted at least ten times. This chain joins TRBV4-1 and TRBJ1-6; D remains ambiguous. Germline CDR1 is MGHRA and CDR2 is YSYEKL. V gave up 1 base and J gave up 9 bases, with 10 bases separating them. This CDR3 region has 14 residues. The CDR3 coding sequence is TGCGCCAGCAGCCAAGCGGGGATAGGTTCACCCCTCCACTTT. This sequence encodes CASSQAGIGSPLHF.

The chain uses TRBV6-5 and TRBJ1-4; the D gene is possibly TRBD1 (5 bases). This CDR3 spans 18 amino acids. V was trimmed by 0 bases and J by 2 bases, leaving 16 bases between them. Germline CDR1 is MNHEY and CDR2 is SVGAGI. In DNA, the CDR3 is TGTGCCAGCAGTTACTCCGGAGGGCCTTGGGGGACTAATGAAAAACTGTTTTTT. Its translation is CASSYSGGPWGTNEKLFF.

This clonotype was seen a handful of times. The chain combines TRBV19 with TRBJ2-1; D ambiguous. V shed 3 bases and J shed 4 bases, with 13 bases lying between them. From germline, CDR1 is LNHDA and CDR2 SQIVND (reference sequence). This CDR3 is built from 15 residues. The CDR3 reads CASSILQTPYNEQFF. As DNA, the CDR3 is TGTGCCAGTAGTATTCTCCAGACCCCTTACAATGAGCAGTTCTTC.

With regard to this clonotype: Sequence at one end of the junction differs from germline and may be a read error. The chain is built from TRBV29-1 and TRBJ1-1; D is unclear. The germline V gene has CDR1 SQVTM and CDR2 ANQGSEA. The CDR3 has 11 residues. CDR3 coding DNA: TGCAGCGTTGTCCGTTGCACTGAAGCTCTCTTT. Translated: CSVVRCTEALF.

This clonotype was seen a handful of times. J is TRBJ2-5 and V is TRBV27; 7 nucleotides match TRBD2. The CDR3 sequence is 15 residues long. CDR1 MNHEY and CDR2 SMNVEV come from the germline V gene (reference sequence). The J segment lost 2 bases and the V segment lost 3 bases, leaving 6 bases of the junction unmatched. The CDR3 reads CASSFQAGLQETQYF. The CDR3 DNA reads TGTGCCAGCAGTTTCCAAGCGGGGTTACAAGAGACCCAGTACTTC.

There are many counts of this clonotype. Written as DNA, the CDR3 is TGCGCCAGCAGCCAGTCCCCCCTGTCGGACGCCCAGTACTTC. Amino acid sequence: CASSQSPLSDAQYF. V and J are TRBV4-1 and TRBJ2-5; D unclear. V dropped 3 bases and J dropped 9 bases, with 17 bases sitting between them. Germline lookup yields CDR1 MGHRA and CDR2 YSYEKL. The CDR3 covers 14 residues.

CDR3 amino acids: CASSHSHEGLYNGYTF. Here the CDR3 DNA reads TGCGCCAGCAGCCATTCCCATGAAGGATTATACAATGGCTACACCTTC. The chain recombines TRBV4-3 with TRBJ1-2; D not resolved. The germline V gene has CDR1 LGHNA and CDR2 YSLEER. Trimming stripped 3 bases from V and 6 bases from J, with 20 bases between. CDR3 size: 16 residues.

V gene TRBV12-3 or TRBV12-4 combines with J gene TRBJ1-5; D call uncertain. The CDR3 is 13 residues long. Trimming pared 7 bases from V and 7 bases from J, leaving 14 bases between. CDR3 residues: CASTDAQRQPQHF. Here the CDR3 DNA reads TGTGCCAGCACCGATGCCCAACGACAGCCCCAGCATTTT.

This clonotype has only a few counts. This chain joins TRBV6-2 or TRBV6-3 and TRBJ1-5; TRBD1 agrees at 7 bases. The germline gives CDR1 MNHEY, CDR2 SVGEGT. CDR3 length equals 19 residues. Trimming at V came to 5 bases and at J to 0 bases, leaving 16 bases not matched to a gene. The CDR3 region is CASSQTGVRRYHSNQPQHF. DNA for the CDR3: TGTGCCAGCAGTCAAACAGGGGTCCGGAGATATCATAGCAATCAGCCCCAGCATTTT.

Note on this clonotype: One end of the junction varies from germline; a read error may be responsible. CDR3 DNA: TGCGCCAGCAGCCAAGAAGTTCCAGGAGCCACTGGAGCTTTCTTT. It yields the protein CASSQEVPGATGAFF. This chain connects TRBV4-3 to TRBJ1-1, with D hard to call. The CDR3 length is 15 residues. The germline V gene has CDR1 LGHNA and CDR2 YSLEER.

This clonotype was observed once. One junction end disagrees with the germline gene, perhaps due to a read error. This chain uses TRBV27 with TRBJ1-5; D may be TRBD1 (5 bases). CDR3 length: 15 residues. Germline V gene lookup returns CDR1 MNHEY and CDR2 SMNVEV (reference sequence). The CDR3 region is CANSLFPGLNQPQHF. CDR3 nucleotide sequence: TGTGCCAACAGTTTATTCCCAGGGCTCAATCAGCCCCAGCATTTT.

The chain couples TRBV6-2 or TRBV6-3 to TRBJ1-1, with D uncertain. Germline-derived CDR1 and CDR2 are MNHEY and SVGEGT. The CDR3 contains 14 residues. Trimming took off 2 bases at V and 3 bases at J, with 10 bases between the two ends. CDR3: CASSYRARDTEAFF. As DNA, the CDR3 is TGTGCCAGCAGTTACCGTGCCCGGGACACTGAAGCTTTCTTT.

This clonotype was seen ten or more times. The chain combines TRBV20-1 with TRBJ2-3; D may match TRBD1 or TRBD2 (5 bases each). There are 13 residues in the CDR3. Trimming took 2 bases from V and 3 from J, leaving 9 bases between them. The germline CDR1 and CDR2 sequences are DFQATT and SNEGSKA (reference sequence). The CDR3 nucleotides read TGCAGTGCTAGATGGGGGTTAACAGATACGCAGTATTTT. Its translation: CSARWGLTDTQYF.

This clonotype was recorded at least ten times. The gene calls are TRBV13 and TRBJ1-4; 8 nucleotides align to TRBD1. This CDR3 is built from 12 residues. V shed 5 bases, J shed 8 bases, and the junction held 1 base outside the gene matches. In germline, CDR1 is PRHDT, CDR2 FYEKMQ (reference sequence). The CDR3 is CASSRDREKLFF. The CDR3 DNA is TGTGCCAGCAGCCGGGACAGGGAAAAACTGTTTTTT.

This clonotype was seen a handful of times. V is TRBV7-2 and J is TRBJ1-1; 8 bases line up with TRBD1. This CDR3 comprises 17 residues. V gave up 2 bases and J gave up 1 base; unmatched junction bases: 9. CDR1 and CDR2 (germline): SGHTA, FQGNSA. CDR3 sequence (DNA): TGTGCCAGCAGCTTACCGGACAGGGTACGACAGAACACTGAAGCTTTCTTT. Its protein product is CASSLPDRVRQNTEAFF.

The sample holds many counts of this clonotype. The rearrangement uses TRBV4-1 and TRBJ1-6; D gene uncertain. This CDR3 region has 15 residues. Germline V lookup: CDR1 MGHRA, CDR2 YSYEKL. With 0 bases removed from V and 8 bases from J, the gap between germline ends came to 11 bases. CDR3 sequence: CASSQDQAVYSPLHF. Here the CDR3 DNA reads TGCGCCAGCAGCCAAGATCAGGCAGTATATTCACCCCTCCACTTT.

This clonotype was seen repeatedly, ten times or more. This chain uses TRBV7-9 with TRBJ2-7; TRBD1 might be the D (5 bases). V lost 3 bases, J lost 3 bases, and 12 bases lay in between. This CDR3 is 14 amino acids long. The V gene's germline CDR1 is SEHNR and CDR2 FQNEAQ (reference sequence). Here the CDR3 reads CASSFSSGHYEQYF. The CDR3 nucleotides are TGTGCCAGCAGCTTTTCGTCAGGGCACTACGAGCAGTACTTC.

This clonotype was picked up many times. The rearrangement links TRBV29-1 to TRBJ2-3; 8 positions agree with TRBD2. This CDR3 is 20 amino acids long. Per the germline V gene, CDR1 is SQVTM and CDR2 is ANQGSEA. The V segment lost 4 bases and the J segment 5 bases; nucleotides outside the gene matches: 26. CDR3 DNA: TGCAGCGTTGGAGGATCACGGGAAGCGGGAGACCGGGGTGCCCGAGATACGCAGTATTTT. Protein sequence: CSVGGSREAGDRGARDTQYF.

Remarks on this clonotype: This may be a read error: a much more frequent sequence differs by one nucleotide. The gene calls are TRBV7-8 and TRBJ2-3; 9 bases map to TRBD2. This CDR3 is 15 amino acids long. Germline V gives CDR1 SGHVS, CDR2 FQNEAQ. The CDR3 nucleotides are TGTGCCAGCAGCTCGCTAGCGGGGAGCACAGCTACGCAGTATTTT. Residues: CASSSLAGSTATQYF.

V is TRBV19 and J is TRBJ2-7, with D tentatively TRBD1 (5 bases). The CDR3 loop spans 15 amino acids. Trimming took off 5 bases at V and 3 bases at J, with 17 bases between the two ends. CDR1 and CDR2 from the germline V gene are LNHDA and SQIVND (reference sequence). CDR3: CASSSTARRGYEQYF. CDR3 sequence (DNA): TGTGCCAGTAGTTCGACAGCCCGAAGGGGCTACGAGCAGTACTTC.

The rearrangement uses TRBV6-5 and TRBJ2-7; either TRBD1 or TRBD2 may fit D (6 bases each). Germline CDR1 MNHEY, CDR2 SVGAGI. The V and J ends lost 2 bases and 6 bases respectively, with 14 bases between them. There are 14 residues in the CDR3. The CDR3 loop reads CASSYGWGASEQYF. In DNA form, the CDR3 reads TGTGCCAGCAGTTACGGATGGGGGGCAAGCGAGCAGTACTTC.

Note on this clonotype: The final CDR3 position lacks the conserved phenylalanine or tryptophan, pointing to a likely read error. V and J are TRBV6-2 or TRBV6-3 and TRBJ2-7; D is perhaps TRBD1 (6 bases). Trimming took off 0 bases at V and 3 bases at J, with 6 bases between the two ends. CDR1 and CDR2 (germline): MNHEY, SVGEGT. The CDR3 extends over 13 amino acids. CDR3 DNA sequence: TGTGCCAGCAGTTACTCGGGACACTACGAGCAGTACTTA. Its protein product is CASSYSGHYEQYL.

This clonotype was observed many times. The rearrangement uses TRBV6-9 and TRBJ2-5, with unresolved D. The CDR3 contains 11 residues. The germline V gene encodes CDR1 MNHGY and CDR2 SVAAGI. V was trimmed by 9 bases and J by 4 bases, leaving 9 bases between them. The CDR3 reads CARPTGETQYF. CDR3 nucleotides: TGTGCCAGGCCGACCGGAGAGACCCAGTACTTC.

Many counts were recorded for this clonotype. The V call is TRBV5-6, the J call TRBJ1-1; D gene unclear. The CDR3 extends over 13 amino acids. Germline V gene data show CDR1 as SGHDT and CDR2 as YYEEEE. V lost 2 bases and J 1 base, leaving 6 bases between the germline ends. The CDR3 spells CASSLWRNTEAFF. The CDR3 DNA reads as TGTGCCAGCAGCTTATGGCGGAACACTGAAGCTTTCTTT.

The V and J genes are TRBV6-2 or TRBV6-3 and TRBJ2-5; no clear D. Germline assignment: CDR1 MNHEY and CDR2 SVGEGT. There are 14 residues in the CDR3. Trimming took off 6 bases at V and 1 base at J, with 12 bases between the two ends. CDR3 sequence (DNA): TGTGCCAGCAGGTTAGGAGATATCCAAGAGACCCAGTACTTC. It codes for CASRLGDIQETQYF.

At least ten counts were recorded for this clonotype. The chain recombines TRBV7-2 with TRBJ2-3; D is perhaps TRBD1 (6 bases). There are 16 residues in the CDR3. From germline, CDR1 is SGHTA and CDR2 FQGNSA. The ends were cut back, 1 base at V and 5 bases at J, with 16 bases in the middle. The chain's CDR3 is CASSLGRTAKQDTQYF. The CDR3 DNA follows: TGTGCCAGCAGCTTAGGTCGGACAGCGAAACAAGATACGCAGTATTTT. The full variable domain, in which reference TRBV7-2 and TRBJ2-3 provide the parts outside the CDR3, is GAGVSQSPSNKVTEKGKDVELRCDPISGHTALYWYRQSLGQGLEFLIYFQGNSAPDKSGLPSDRFSAERTGGSVSTLTIQRTQQEDSAVYLCASSLGRTAKQDTQYFGPGTRLTVL.

The J gene is TRBJ2-3, the V gene TRBV30; TRBD2 might be the D (6 bases). V was cut by 7 bases and J by 0 bases, with 17 bases left in between. This CDR3 is built from 15 residues. CDR1 is GTSNPN and CDR2 is SVGIG in the germline V gene (reference sequence). In nucleotides, the CDR3 is TGTGCCTCCAAACGGCCGGGGGTGAGCACAGATACGCAGTATTTT. It is translated as CASKRPGVSTDTQYF. Complete variable domain (other parts from reference TRBV30 and TRBJ2-3): SQTIHQWPATLVQPVGSPLSLECTVEGTSNPNLYWYRQAAGRGLQLLFYSVGIGQISSEVPQNLSASRPQDRQFILSSKKLLLSDSGFYLCASKRPGVSTDTQYFGPGTRLTVL.